This entry lists 32 T cell receptor beta chains sequenced from one sample in a study of cytomegalovirus exposure and HLA in healthy donors. The primer mix had 60 Vbeta and 13 Jbeta primers. Produced via immunoSEQ multiplex PCR; TCRdb's table is partial and in-frame only. The profile shows roughly 120,000 clones, around 80% of them singletons. Material: PBMCs. The source is a man aged 30 to 45 in good health and CMV-seropositive.

V usage is TRBV29-1 and J usage is TRBJ1-1, with D perhaps matching TRBD1 (5 bases). CDR1 and CDR2 from the germline V gene are SQVTM and ANQGSEA. V lost 5 bases and J 4 bases, leaving 17 bases between the germline ends. The CDR3 sequence is 14 residues long. The DNA of the CDR3 is TGCAGCGTTCATAGGACAATTTGGGCCACTGAAGCTTTCTTT. Amino acids: CSVHRTIWATEAFF.

The chain employs TRBV5-6 and TRBJ2-7, with no clear D. Trimming left V 4 bases short and J 0 bases short, with 11 bases between. The CDR3 is made up of 14 amino acids. Germline CDR1 is SGHDT and CDR2 is YYEEEE. The CDR3 nucleotides are TGTGCCAGCAGCAGGAGCTGGAGCTCCTACGAGCAGTACTTC. It translates to CASSRSWSSYEQYF.

This clone was detected only a few times. The gene calls are TRBV7-3 and TRBJ1-2; the match to TRBD1 covers 7 bases. Germline V gene lookup returns CDR1 SGHTA and CDR2 FQGTGA. Trimming at V came to 3 bases and at J to 3 bases, leaving 10 bases not matched to a gene. The length of the CDR3 is 16 residues. The CDR3 sequence is CASSFFPRGPDYGYTF. The CDR3 coding sequence is TGTGCCAGCAGCTTCTTCCCTAGGGGGCCGGACTATGGCTACACCTTC.

This rearrangement joins TRBV7-9 to TRBJ1-2; TRBD1 aligns across 10 bases. V was clipped by 5 bases and J by 8 bases; unmatched bases: 5. In germline, CDR1 is SEHNR, CDR2 FQNEAQ (reference sequence). This CDR3 is 13 amino acids long. CDR3 in amino acids: CASSPGQGIGYTF. CDR3 nucleotides: TGTGCCAGCAGCCCGGGACAGGGGATAGGCTACACCTTC.

The V call is TRBV5-1, the J call TRBJ1-2; D ambiguous. Trimming stripped 0 bases from V and 5 bases from J, with 14 bases between. The CDR3 runs to 15 residues. Germline V gives CDR1 SGHRS, CDR2 YFSETQ. DNA of the CDR3: TGCGCCAGCAGCTTGGGGGAGGGTATTGTGTATGGCTACACCTTC. The encoded protein is CASSLGEGIVYGYTF.

V usage is TRBV14 and J usage is TRBJ2-7; TRBD2 agrees at 13 bases. Trimming at V came to 4 bases and at J to 7 bases, leaving 7 bases not matched to a gene. The CDR3 length is 15 residues. Germline V gene lookup returns CDR1 SGHDN and CDR2 FVKESK. CDR3 bases: TGTGCCAGCAGCCTAGGACTAGCGGGGGCCAGGGAGCAGTACTTC. It translates to CASSLGLAGAREQYF.

J is TRBJ2-7 and V is TRBV2, with 8 positions matching TRBD2. Germline lookup yields CDR1 SNHLY and CDR2 FYNNEI. CDR3 length equals 15 residues. The V and J ends lost 2 bases and 0 bases, in that order; junction bases with no gene match: 3. The CDR3 sequence: CASSETSGGSYEQYF. The CDR3 nucleotides read TGTGCCAGCAGTGAAACTAGCGGCGGCTCCTACGAGCAGTACTTC.

This clone appeared a single time. The chain joins TRBV27 to TRBJ2-7; D gene unclear. Germline CDR1 reads MNHEY; CDR2 reads SMNVEV (reference sequence). This CDR3 is built from 17 residues. Trimming shortened V by 5 bases and J by 0 bases, and 20 bases separated the two germline ends. The CDR3 DNA follows: TGTGCCAGCAGTCAGCAAAACCCCCGAAGGAGCTCCTACGAGCAGTACTTC. Residues: CASSQQNPRRSSYEQYF.

The V call is TRBV7-2, the J call TRBJ2-5, with TRBD2 identical over 7 bases. The DNA end is more similar to TRBJ2-7, so the J call may be wrong. Germline CDR1 reads SGHTA; CDR2 reads FQGNSA. This CDR3 is built from 13 residues. CDR3 sequence reads: CASSFGGTYEQYF. In DNA, the CDR3 is TGTGCCAGCAGCTTCGGGGGGACCTACGAGCAGTACTTC.

This chain uses TRBV9 with TRBJ1-3; 7 nucleotides match TRBD1. The J segment lost 3 bases and the V segment lost 0 bases, leaving 9 bases of the junction unmatched. Germline CDR1 SGDLS, CDR2 YYNGEE. The CDR3 sequence is 17 residues long. CDR3 bases: TGTGCCAGCAGCGTAGGTGGGCCTGACAGGGTTGGAAACACCATATATTTT. It codes for CASSVGGPDRVGNTIYF.

The chain couples TRBV7-8 to TRBJ2-1; D unclear. CDR1 is SGHVS and CDR2 is FQNEAQ in the germline V gene. The germline V and J ends were trimmed by 5 bases and 3 bases, with 14 bases remaining between them. This CDR3 contains 15 residues. CDR3 residues: CASSLSVQLYNEQFF. In DNA form, the CDR3 reads TGTGCCAGCAGCCTGTCGGTCCAACTCTACAATGAGCAGTTCTTC.

As to this clone: The junction differs from germline at one of its ends, possibly a read error. J is TRBJ2-1 and V is TRBV19, with a tentative D call TRBD2 (5 bases). Per the germline V gene, CDR1 is LNHDA and CDR2 is SQIVND (reference sequence). This CDR3 is 13 amino acids long. The DNA for the CDR3 is TGTGCCAGTAGCAGCGGTACCTATAATGAGCAGTTCTTC. The encoded protein is CASSSGTYNEQFF.

CDR3 nucleotide sequence: TGTGCCAGCAGCCCAATACAGGTCTATTCCTACAATGAGCAGTTCTTC. It codes for CASSPIQVYSYNEQFF. This chain links TRBV7-9 with TRBJ2-1; D possibly corresponds to TRBD1 (5 bases). The V gene's germline CDR1 is SEHNR and CDR2 FQNEAQ (reference sequence). This CDR3 has 16 amino acids. V lost 5 bases, J lost 1 base, and 15 bases lay in between.

On this clone: The same CDR3 can be traced to other DNA sequences in this sample. This chain links TRBV19 with TRBJ1-1; 8 bases map to TRBD1. J gave up 7 bases and V 3 bases, and 13 bases lay outside the gene matches. This CDR3 is built from 16 residues. CDR1 is LNHDA and CDR2 is SQIVND in the germline V gene (reference sequence). Here the CDR3 reads CASSMGPGQGADEAFF. CDR3 nucleotide sequence: TGTGCCAGTAGTATGGGACCGGGGCAGGGGGCGGATGAAGCTTTCTTT.

The gene calls are TRBV30 and TRBJ2-7; D is undetermined. The CDR3 spans 11 residues. Germline CDR1 reads GTSNPN; CDR2 reads SVGIG (reference sequence). Trimming stripped 2 bases from V and 6 bases from J, with 8 bases between. CDR3 sequence reads: CAWSLYSEQYF. The CDR3 DNA reads as TGTGCCTGGAGTCTATACAGCGAGCAGTACTTC.

This chain uses TRBV30 with TRBJ2-7, with 11 bases lining up with TRBD1. This CDR3 has 13 residues. Trimming at V came to 5 bases and at J to 4 bases, leaving 4 bases not matched to a gene. Germline assignment: CDR1 GTSNPN and CDR2 SVGIG (reference sequence). The CDR3 DNA sequence: TGTGCCTGGGGGACAGGGGGAGCGTACGAGCAGTACTTC. This gives the protein CAWGTGGAYEQYF.

V gene TRBV7-6 combines with J gene TRBJ2-7; weak D call: TRBD1 (6 bases). From germline, CDR1 is SGHVS and CDR2 FNYEAQ. The length of the CDR3 is 16 residues. The V gene lost 5 bases and the J gene lost 5 bases, with 22 bases spanning the gap. The CDR3 nucleotides are TGTGCCAGCAGCGCCCGACCAACAGGGAAAGAGGACGAGCAGTACTTC. This codes for CASSARPTGKEDEQYF.

This rearrangement joins TRBV6-5 to TRBJ1-5; 8 bases are shared with TRBD1. CDR3 length equals 12 residues. Germline CDR1 MNHEY, CDR2 SVGAGI. V gave up 8 bases and J gave up 5 bases; unmatched junction bases: 2. The CDR3 DNA reads TGTGCCAGCGGACAGGGAGATCAGCCCCAGCATTTT. As protein: CASGQGDQPQHF.

The V call is TRBV10-1, the J call TRBJ2-3; unclear D gene. V was shortened by 5 bases and J by 4 bases, with 4 bases between the two germline ends. In germline, CDR1 is WNHNN, CDR2 SYGVQD (reference sequence). CDR3 length: 11 residues. The CDR3 nucleotides are TGCGCCAGCAGTACGGCAGATACGCAGTATTTT. It specifies CASSTADTQYF.

The rearrangement joins TRBV7-2 to TRBJ1-5, with D unresolved. This CDR3 is built from 13 residues. The germline V gene encodes CDR1 SGHTA and CDR2 FQGNSA. V dropped 2 bases and J dropped 5 bases, with 7 bases sitting between them. This chain's CDR3 is CASSLTNDQPQHF. In nucleotides, the CDR3 is TGTGCCAGCAGCTTAACTAATGATCAGCCCCAGCATTTT.

This sequence joins TRBV29-1 and TRBJ2-3; a possible D gene is TRBD2 (7 bases). CDR1 SQVTM and CDR2 ANQGSEA come from the germline V gene. The CDR3 covers 15 residues. Trimming shortened V by 6 bases and J by 0 bases, and 16 bases separated the two germline ends. In nucleotides, the CDR3 is TGCAGCGTCCAACTGGGGGGGGCCAGCACAGATACGCAGTATTTT. Translating it yields CSVQLGGASTDTQYF.

V gene TRBV25-1 combines with J gene TRBJ1-5; 7 bases line up with TRBD1. Germline values: CDR1 MGHDK, CDR2 SYGVNS. This CDR3 is 17 amino acids long. The junction had 9 bases not matched to a gene; V was cut back by 4 bases and J by 0 bases. The CDR3 region has the DNA TGTGCCAGCAGTGGTATAGGGGGCGCACATAGCAATCAGCCCCAGCATTTT. Its protein is CASSGIGGAHSNQPQHF.

This chain uses TRBV6-5 with TRBJ1-6, with D maybe TRBD1 (5 bases). V was pared by 5 bases and J by 10 bases, with 12 bases between. Germline V gene data show CDR1 as MNHEY and CDR2 as SVGAGI. This CDR3 region has 13 residues. This CDR3 is CASSIGDSSPLHF. The DNA of the CDR3 is TGTGCCAGCAGTATAGGGGACTCCTCACCCCTCCACTTT.

The V and J genes are TRBV4-1 and TRBJ1-1; D call uncertain. V dropped 6 bases and J dropped 0 bases, with 11 bases sitting between them. Germline V gene data show CDR1 as MGHRA and CDR2 as YSYEKL. The CDR3 sequence is 14 residues long. The CDR3 region is CASSFAAMNTEAFF. The CDR3, as DNA: TGCGCCAGCAGTTTCGCCGCGATGAACACTGAAGCTTTCTTT.

The chain carries TRBV21-1 and TRBJ1-5; TRBD1, as called in the table, went unchecked against the DNA. TRBV21-1 is a documented pseudogene. The CDR3 has 18 residues. The CDR3 DNA is TGTGCCAGCAGCGCAATGGGGCGCATAGGGGGCTATAATCAGCCCCAGCATTTT. Protein product: CASSAMGRIGGYNQPQHF.

The rearrangement joins TRBV27 to TRBJ1-1; maybe TRBD1 (6 bases). V lost 1 base, J lost 3 bases, and 12 bases lay in between. CDR3 length equals 15 residues. The V gene's germline CDR1 is MNHEY and CDR2 SMNVEV (reference sequence). The CDR3 DNA reads TGTGCCAGCAGTTTATGGGGGGGCGGGGACACTGAAGCTTTCTTT. Protein sequence: CASSLWGGGDTEAFF.

This chain uses TRBV6-1 with TRBJ1-4, with D possibly TRBD1 on 5 matching bases. Germline V gene sequence: CDR1 MNHNS, CDR2 SASEGT. This CDR3 region has 14 residues. V was trimmed by 6 bases and J by 6 bases, leaving 14 bases between them. The CDR3 here is CASRTAGTHEKLFF. In nucleotides, the CDR3 is TGTGCCAGCAGAACAGCGGGGACCCATGAAAAACTGTTTTTT.

The chain is built from TRBV5-1 and TRBJ2-7; tentative D call: TRBD2 (6 bases). The germline V and J ends were trimmed by 3 bases and 3 bases, with 10 bases remaining between them. CDR3 length: 13 amino acids. The V gene's germline CDR1 is SGHRS and CDR2 YFSETQ. Here the CDR3 DNA reads TGCGCCAGCAGCTCGACAGCGGGCTACGAGCAGTACTTC. Encoded protein: CASSSTAGYEQYF. Full variable domain (remainder filled in from reference TRBV5-1 and TRBJ2-7): KAGVTQTPRYLIKTRGQQVTLSCSPISGHRSVSWYQQTPGQGLQFLFEYFSETQRNKGNFPGRFSGRQFSNSRSEMNVSTLELGDSALYLCASSSTAGYEQYFGPGTRLTVT.

This clone was counted a few times. This chain joins TRBV4-2 and TRBJ2-2; 8 bases map to TRBD2. The V segment lost 8 bases and the J segment 1 base; nucleotides outside the gene matches: 0. The CDR3 sequence is 13 residues long. Germline CDR1 is LGHNA and CDR2 is YNFKEQ. The CDR3 sequence: CASAGGNTGELFF. The CDR3 bases are TGTGCCAGCGCGGGAGGGAACACCGGGGAGCTGTTTTTT.

The rearrangement joins TRBV7-2 to TRBJ2-5, with 7 bases matching TRBD2. Germline CDR1 is SGHTA and CDR2 is FQGNSA. The CDR3 extends over 16 amino acids. The trim removed 1 base at V and 4 bases at J, leaving 9 bases unmatched. The CDR3 nucleotides read TGTGCCAGCAGCTTAGGGACTAGTATCGCTCTAGAGACCCAGTACTTC. It is translated as CASSLGTSIALETQYF. Full variable domain (missing parts from reference TRBV7-2 and TRBJ2-5): GAGVSQSPSNKVTEKGKDVELRCDPISGHTALYWYRQSLGQGLEFLIYFQGNSAPDKSGLPSDRFSAERTGGSVSTLTIQRTQQEDSAVYLCASSLGTSIALETQYFGPGTRLLVL.

The gene calls are TRBV9 and TRBJ2-2, with 11 positions matching TRBD2. Germline trimming cut 0 bases from V and 10 bases from J; bases unmatched to any gene: 5. The CDR3 is 15 residues long. Germline V lookup: CDR1 SGDLS, CDR2 YYNGEE. In DNA form, the CDR3 reads TGTGCCAGCAGCGTAGGTTTGACTAGCGGGGAGGAGCTGTTTTTT. Translation: CASSVGLTSGEELFF.

The J gene is TRBJ2-7, the V gene TRBV11-2; no clear D. CDR3 length equals 15 residues. Germline assignment: CDR1 SGHAT and CDR2 FQNNGV. The ends were cut back, 0 bases at V and 3 bases at J, with 12 bases in the middle. The CDR3 region is CASSLERQSIYEQYF. The CDR3 nucleotides read TGTGCCAGCAGCTTAGAGCGGCAATCAATCTACGAGCAGTACTTC.